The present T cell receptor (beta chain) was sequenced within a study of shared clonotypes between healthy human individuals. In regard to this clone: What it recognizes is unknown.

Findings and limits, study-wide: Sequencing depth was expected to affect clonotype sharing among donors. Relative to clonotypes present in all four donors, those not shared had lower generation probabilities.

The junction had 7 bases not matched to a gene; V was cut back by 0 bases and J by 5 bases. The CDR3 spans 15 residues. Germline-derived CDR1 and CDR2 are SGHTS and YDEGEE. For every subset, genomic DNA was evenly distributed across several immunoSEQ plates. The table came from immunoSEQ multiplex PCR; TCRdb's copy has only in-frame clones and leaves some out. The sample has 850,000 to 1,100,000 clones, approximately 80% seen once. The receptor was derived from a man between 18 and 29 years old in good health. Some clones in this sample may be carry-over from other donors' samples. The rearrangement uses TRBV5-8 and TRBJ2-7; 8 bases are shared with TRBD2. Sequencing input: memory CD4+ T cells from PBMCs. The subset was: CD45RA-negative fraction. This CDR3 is CASSLGGLVVDEQYF. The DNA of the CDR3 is TGTGCCAGCAGCTTGGGGGGACTAGTGGTAGACGAGCAGTACTTC.